The clone carrying this T cell receptor (beta chain) was detected many times. Antigen: not known. J gave up 3 bases and V 5 bases, and 7 bases lay outside the gene matches. CDR1 and CDR2 (germline): SNHLY, FYNNEI. The CDR3 consists of 15 residues. These data are taken from a study of metastatic and nonmetastatic thyroid tumors. Study background: The authors compared repertoires across blood and tumor or nodule tissue from malignant and benign thyroid patients. Study-level findings and limits: TCR beta diversity was reportedly significantly higher in malignant thyroid tumors than benign nodules, in blood and tumor.

TCRdb reassembled clones from the PCR reads with MiXCR. The data show tens of thousands of clones, with 15% to 20% seen just once and about 10% held by the top ten. Prior to thyroid surgery, none of the patients had received any treatment. The chain carries TRBV2 and TRBJ2-3, with 8 bases lining up with TRBD1. This TCR came from a female donor with papillary thyroid cancer or a benign thyroid nodule (not recorded which). Some clones in this sample may be carry-over from other donors' samples. Sample: blood. CDR3 region: CASSWTGKVTDTQYF. In nucleotides, the CDR3 is TGTGCCAGCAGTTGGACAGGGAAGGTTACAGATACGCAGTATTTT.